This T cell receptor (beta chain) stems from a study of CD8+ T cells in alopecia areata. The study's findings and limits: Compared with normal scalp, lesional scalp had higher clonality and more expanded CD8+ clones. Normal skin's resident alphabeta T cells are sequenced alongside lesional scalp T cells. Sharing of TCR sequences between patients (possibly for HLA-related reasons) was less clear than in mice.

A word on this clone: Its target is not known.

Trimming cost V 6 bases and J 9 bases, with 11 bases left between them. This CDR3 comprises 10 residues. Germline values: CDR1 DFQATT, CDR2 SNEGSKA (reference sequence). cDNA serving as the sequencing template came from extracted, reverse transcribed RNA. Assay: immunoSEQ multiplex PCR; the TCRdb copy retains only in-frame clones and omits some. The data show roughly 60,000 clones, with 44% seen just once and roughly 47% held by the top ten. Punch biopsies of lesional scalp, plus peripheral blood, were taken from alopecia areata patients. The chain carries TRBV20-1 and TRBJ2-5; D is perhaps TRBD2 (6 bases). Material for sequencing was NKG2D-low CD8+ T cells sorted from blood. The receptor comes from a human donor with alopecia areata. The CDR3 reads CSAKPGAQYF. The CDR3 DNA reads TGCAGTGCCAAGCCGGGGGCCCAGTACTTC.